This T cell receptor beta chain was sequenced in a study of blood T cell repertoires in COVID-19. V shed 6 bases and J shed 7 bases, with 10 bases lying between them. The CDR3 contains 13 residues. The germline gives CDR1 MNHEY, CDR2 SVGAGI. A few counts support this clone. Some clones are missing from TCRdb's copy, which holds only in-frame ones; the method was immunoSEQ multiplex PCR. The data show tens of thousands of clones, approximately 88% seen once. Sequenced sample: peripheral blood. This chain links TRBV6-5 with TRBJ1-6; D remains ambiguous. The TCR comes from a man between 65 and 79 years old with acute or convalescent COVID-19. The CDR3 sequence is CASRRLNNSPLHF. CDR3 nucleotides: TGTGCCAGCAGGAGACTAAACAATTCACCCCTCCACTTT.